These 20 T cell receptor beta chains came from one sample sequenced in a study of shared T cell receptors in the human thymus. The table came from immunoSEQ multiplex PCR; TCRdb's copy has only in-frame clones and leaves some out. This sample has around 68,000 clones; about 95% occur once, and the top ten carry roughly 0.03%. The sample was thymocytes. Source of these receptors: a human donor.

The genes are TRBV6-1 and TRBJ1-2, with 8 bases that match TRBD1. Per germline, CDR1 MNHNS and CDR2 SASEGT. V trimming: 10 bases; J trimming: 10 bases; junction bases outside the gene matches: 5. The length of the CDR3 is 10 residues. The CDR3 loop reads CATRGLYYTF. CDR3 in DNA: TGTGCCACCAGGGGGCTTTACTACACCTTC.

The chain combines TRBV21-1 with TRBJ2-3; TRBD1 was called by the table and not checked on the DNA. TRBV21-1 is classified as a pseudogene. The length of the CDR3 is 17 residues. This chain's CDR3 is CASSKNRDSLVPDTQYF. Written as DNA, the CDR3 is TGTGCCAGCAGCAAAAACCGGGACAGCTTGGTACCAGATACGCAGTATTTT.

The rearrangement uses TRBV6-6 and TRBJ1-2; 7 bases map to TRBD1. Trimming removed 11 bases from V and 2 bases from J; junction bases left unmatched: 11. Germline-derived CDR1 and CDR2 are MNHNY and SVGAGI (reference sequence). CDR3 length: 14 amino acids. The CDR3 nucleotides are TGTGCCGGAGGGCCGGGACAGACGAACTATGGCTACACCTTC. It yields the protein CAGGPGQTNYGYTF.

V and J are TRBV21-1 and TRBJ1-1. TRBV21-1 is given as a pseudogene. This CDR3 is built from 13 residues. The CDR3 DNA sequence: TGTGCCAGCAGCATAAAAAAAAGGGGGGTAGCTTTCTTT. This translates into CASSIKKRGVAFF.

The chain combines TRBV11-1 with TRBJ1-1; no clear D gene. Germline CDR1 and CDR2: SGHAT and FQDESV (reference sequence). The CDR3 consists of 16 residues. V lost 5 bases, J lost 4 bases, and 20 bases lay in between. CDR3 coding DNA: TGTGCCAGCAGCCCTCCCGGTAAGGAGTTTGGCACTGAAGCTTTCTTT. This encodes CASSPPGKEFGTEAFF.

The chain has TRBV7-3 and TRBJ2-3; 8 bases agree with TRBD2. Germline V CDR1 and CDR2: SGHTA, FQGTGA. The CDR3 loop spans 17 amino acids. V shed 4 bases, J shed 6 bases, and the junction held 15 bases outside the gene matches. CDR3 coding DNA: TGTGCCAGCAGCTACACTCCTCGACTAGCGTCGACGGATACGCAGTATTTT. Protein sequence: CASSYTPRLASTDTQYF.

The rearrangement joins TRBV5-1 to TRBJ1-2; 9 nucleotides agree with TRBD1. This CDR3 spans 16 amino acids. Germline lookup yields CDR1 SGHRS and CDR2 YFSETQ. Trimming at V came to 4 bases and at J to 5 bases, leaving 12 bases not matched to a gene. The CDR3: CASSEGLQGAVYGYTF. CDR3 bases: TGCGCCAGCAGCGAAGGATTACAGGGGGCAGTGTATGGCTACACCTTC.

This chain connects TRBV4-1 to TRBJ2-7; D is undetermined. CDR3 length equals 15 residues. Germline assignment: CDR1 MGHRA and CDR2 YSYEKL. V was cut by 2 bases and J by 0 bases, with 11 bases left in between. CDR3 region: CASSQRLRSSYEQYF. The DNA for the CDR3 is TGCGCCAGCAGCCAACGTCTCAGAAGCTCCTACGAGCAGTACTTC.

The rearrangement joins TRBV6-5 to TRBJ1-1, with D maybe TRBD1 (5 bases). The CDR3 length is 14 residues. Germline V gives CDR1 MNHEY, CDR2 SVGAGI. Between the trimmed V and J ends, which lost 6 bases and 2 bases, there was a span of 13 bases. CDR3 region: CASSVLDRNTEAFF. The CDR3 nucleotides are TGTGCCAGCAGCGTTCTCGACAGAAACACTGAAGCTTTCTTT.

V gene TRBV19 combines with J gene TRBJ1-2, with unresolved D. Trimming removed 3 bases from V and 4 bases from J, with 12 bases in between. The CDR3 totals 14 residues. Germline CDR1 is LNHDA and CDR2 is SQIVND (reference sequence). CDR3 amino acids: CASSMAPGPYGYTF. CDR3 coding DNA: TGTGCCAGTAGTATGGCCCCCGGGCCCTATGGCTACACCTTC.

V and J are TRBV15 and TRBJ1-1; TRBD1 might be the D (5 bases). Trimming removed 2 bases at V and 6 bases at J, with 10 bases between. CDR3 length: 13 residues. Germline V gene sequence: CDR1 LNHNV, CDR2 YYDKDF (reference sequence). CDR3 DNA: TGTGCCACCAGCAGACTCCGGGGCGCTGAAGCTTTCTTT. Translating it yields CATSRLRGAEAFF.

This clone was seen a handful of times. The chain employs TRBV25-1 and TRBJ2-1; D perhaps matches TRBD2 (6 bases). The CDR3 runs 15 residues. Per the germline V gene, CDR1 is MGHDK and CDR2 is SYGVNS. Trimming left V 1 base short and J 8 bases short, with 15 bases between. The CDR3 reads CASSELAVPRHEQFF. CDR3 coding DNA: TGTGCCAGCAGTGAATTAGCGGTACCCCGGCATGAGCAGTTCTTC.

The chain recombines TRBV5-1 with TRBJ1-2, with TRBD1 as a possible D gene (6 bases). The CDR3 contains 14 residues. From germline, CDR1 is SGHRS and CDR2 YFSETQ. Trimming took off 1 base at V and 5 bases at J, with 12 bases between the two ends. As DNA, the CDR3 is TGCGCCAGCAGCTTGCAGGCGGACAGTTATGGCTACACCTTC. Amino acid sequence: CASSLQADSYGYTF.

The chain joins TRBV15 to TRBJ2-7; possibly TRBD1 or TRBD2 for D (5 bases each). V lost 2 bases and J lost 7, with 12 bases in between. CDR3 length: 13 amino acids. Germline V gene lookup returns CDR1 LNHNV and CDR2 YYDKDF (reference sequence). The CDR3 is CATSRLRDGEQYF. CDR3 nucleotide sequence: TGTGCCACCAGCAGACTTAGGGACGGGGAGCAGTACTTC. The full variable domain, its missing parts supplied by reference TRBV15 and TRBJ2-7, is DAMVIQNPRYQVTQFGKPVTLSCSQTLNHNVMYWYQQKSSQAPKLLFHYYDKDFNNEADTPDNFQSRRPNTSFCFLDIRSPGLGDTAMYLCATSRLRDGEQYFGPGTRLTVT.

The chain links TRBV29-1 to TRBJ2-7; D is perhaps TRBD2 (6 bases). Trimming left V 0 bases short and J 3 bases short, with 24 bases between. The CDR3 extends over 18 amino acids. Germline CDR1 and CDR2: SQVTM and ANQGSEA. The CDR3 reads CSVEDVVEGRRGYYEQYF. The CDR3 coding sequence is TGCAGCGTTGAAGATGTGGTGGAGGGACGCCGCGGGTACTACGAGCAGTACTTC.

The chain uses TRBV2 and TRBJ2-3, with D perhaps matching TRBD2 (7 bases). CDR1 SNHLY and CDR2 FYNNEI come from the germline V gene. The CDR3 has 16 amino acids. Deletions cut 7 bases from V and 3 bases from J, with 20 bases between. The CDR3 DNA reads TGTGCCAGCACCCTCACCAGGGGAGGGGAGACAGATACGCAGTATTTT. This sequence encodes CASTLTRGGETDTQYF.

The chain uses TRBV2 and TRBJ1-1; possible D gene TRBD1, 6 bases. Trimming pared 4 bases from V and 0 bases from J, leaving 12 bases between. This CDR3 is built from 15 residues. Germline CDR1 is SNHLY and CDR2 is FYNNEI. The CDR3 reads CASSGLGGMNTEAFF. The CDR3 nucleotides are TGTGCCAGCAGTGGTCTTGGGGGCATGAACACTGAAGCTTTCTTT. The whole variable domain, remainder taken from reference TRBV2 and TRBJ1-1, is EPEVTQTPSHQVTQMGQEVILRCVPISNHLYFYWYRQILGQKVEFLVSFYNNEISEKSEIFDDQFSVERPDGSNFTLKIRSTKLEDSAMYFCASSGLGGMNTEAFFGQGTRLTVV.

The chain is built from TRBV6-1 and TRBJ2-5, with D possibly being TRBD1 or TRBD2 (5 bases each). This CDR3 has 12 residues. The V and J ends lost 9 bases and 1 base respectively, with 9 bases between them. The V gene's germline CDR1 is MNHNS and CDR2 SASEGT. The DNA of the CDR3 is TGTGCCAGTCCCGGGGCCCAAGAGACCCAGTACTTC. Protein product: CASPGAQETQYF.

The chain employs TRBV27 and TRBJ1-6; no firm D call. Germline loops: CDR1 MNHEY, CDR2 SMNVEV (reference sequence). V shed 4 bases and J shed 5 bases, with 21 bases lying between them. The CDR3 is 18 amino acids. Here the CDR3 DNA reads TGTGCCAGCAGTTCCTACTCCACTTCCCAGGTCCATAATTCACCCCTCCACTTT. As protein: CASSSYSTSQVHNSPLHF.

This clone was seen only once. This chain links TRBV19 with TRBJ1-1; D gene unclear. This CDR3 has 16 residues. The germline CDR1 and CDR2 sequences are LNHDA and SQIVND (reference sequence). V gave up 6 bases and J gave up 1 base, with 18 bases separating them. The DNA for the CDR3 is TGTGCCAGTAGCACGAAGTTCCGGGAGCCGAACACTGAAGCTTTCTTT. Protein product: CASSTKFREPNTEAFF.